This TCR beta chain stems from a study of shared clonotypes between healthy human individuals. The CDR3 totals 16 residues. Trimming cost V 4 bases and J 1 base; bases outside gene matches: 9. The germline V gene has CDR1 LNHDA and CDR2 SQIVND (reference sequence). Only in-frame clones appear in the TCRdb table, and some are missing; sequencing was by immunoSEQ multiplex PCR. The sample has approximately 2.3 million clones, approximately 95% seen once. Sequencing was carried out using naive CD4+ T cells from PBMCs. Subset meaning: CD45RA+ positively selected. The rearrangement links TRBV19 to TRBJ2-7; 8 bases fit TRBD2. This TCR was sampled from a young man in good health. Some clones in this sample may be carry-over from other donors' samples. CDR3 DNA: TGTGCCAGTAGTACCGGGGGGGCGCCTGATTCCTACGAGCAGTACTTC. Translating it yields CASSTGGAPDSYEQYF.